These 12 T cell receptor beta chains were all obtained from the same sample, sequenced in a study of cytomegalovirus exposure and HLA in healthy donors. Both 60 Vbeta primers and 13 Jbeta primers went into the PCR. This table comes from immunoSEQ multiplex PCR, and its TCRdb copy is limited to in-frame clones, with some not included. This sample contains more than 60,000 clones. Sequences were obtained from PBMCs. The receptor set was obtained from a boy younger than 18 in good health and CMV-seronegative.

The chain combines TRBV6-5 with TRBJ1-2, with a tentative D call TRBD1 (6 bases). Germline V gene data show CDR1 as MNHEY and CDR2 as SVGAGI. V lost 2 bases, J lost 4 bases, and 14 bases lay in between. This CDR3 is 15 amino acids long. CDR3: CASSYEGQGSYGYTF. DNA for the CDR3: TGTGCCAGCAGTTACGAGGGGCAGGGGAGCTATGGCTACACCTTC.

The chain combines TRBV4-2 with TRBJ2-5; 10 nucleotides line up with TRBD2. In germline, CDR1 is LGHNA, CDR2 YNFKEQ. The length of the CDR3 is 16 residues. Germline trimming cut 4 bases from V and 5 bases from J; bases unmatched to any gene: 10. The CDR3 loop reads CASSPASGSVGETQYF. The CDR3 DNA follows: TGTGCCAGCAGCCCGGCTAGCGGGAGTGTAGGGGAGACCCAGTACTTC.

A word on this clone: This sample also contains other DNA sequences that code for the same CDR3. The chain has TRBV6-5 and TRBJ1-6; D might be TRBD1 (5 bases). Between the trimmed V and J ends, which lost 5 bases and 10 bases, there was a span of 18 bases. The germline V gene encodes CDR1 MNHEY and CDR2 SVGAGI. This CDR3 is 15 amino acids long. The CDR3 reads CASSPGGGWGSPLHF. CDR3 in DNA: TGTGCCAGCAGTCCTGGCGGGGGTTGGGGCTCACCCCTCCACTTT.

The chain has TRBV5-1 and TRBJ2-3; a weak D match, TRBD1 (6 bases). Looked up from germline, CDR1 is SGHRS and CDR2 is YFSETQ. Trimming removed 7 bases at V and 4 bases at J, with 13 bases between. There are 13 residues in the CDR3. The CDR3 region has the DNA TGCGCCAGCCGCGAGCAGGGGTCAGATACGCAGTATTTT. Translation gives CASREQGSDTQYF.

The V call is TRBV5-1, the J call TRBJ1-3, with 7 bases identical to TRBD1. Germline V gene data show CDR1 as SGHRS and CDR2 as YFSETQ. The V gene end was trimmed by 4 bases and the J gene end by 0 bases; junction bases not matched to a gene: 10. This CDR3 has 17 residues. CDR3 bases: TGCGCCAGCAGCCTGGGACAGCCCCGGGTCTCTGGAAACACCATATATTTT. Protein: CASSLGQPRVSGNTIYF.

The rearrangement links TRBV10-3 to TRBJ1-2; no clear D gene. V gave up 8 bases and J gave up 3 bases, with 10 bases separating them. The CDR3 is 12 residues long. Germline V CDR1 and CDR2: ENHRY, SYGVKD. The CDR3 spells CAIWVRDYGYTF. The CDR3 DNA reads TGTGCCATCTGGGTTCGGGACTATGGCTACACCTTC.

The chain is built from TRBV19 and TRBJ1-1, with D tentatively TRBD1 (6 bases). CDR3 size: 14 residues. Trimming took off 5 bases at V and 0 bases at J, with 10 bases between the two ends. CDR1 is LNHDA and CDR2 is SQIVND in the germline V gene (reference sequence). The CDR3 region is CASSSGQMNTEAFF. In DNA form, the CDR3 reads TGTGCCAGTAGTTCCGGACAGATGAACACTGAAGCTTTCTTT.

The chain employs TRBV19 and TRBJ2-6; D gene unclear. This CDR3 is 13 amino acids long. The germline gives CDR1 LNHDA, CDR2 SQIVND (reference sequence). V dropped 9 bases and J dropped 1 base, with 7 bases sitting between them. CDR3 loop: CASLRSGANVLTF. The CDR3 bases are TGTGCCAGCCTGAGATCTGGGGCCAACGTCCTGACTTTC.

The chain has TRBV7-8 and TRBJ1-5, with D unresolved. The CDR3 covers 13 residues. V dropped 4 bases and J dropped 9 bases, with 13 bases sitting between them. Germline V gene sequence: CDR1 SGHVS, CDR2 FQNEAQ. CDR3 bases: TGTGCCAGCAGCTCGCTAGAGGGTCGGCCCCAGCATTTT. This gives the protein CASSSLEGRPQHF.

This sequence joins TRBV7-2 and TRBJ1-1; TRBD1 matches at 11 bases. Unmatched junction bases numbered 7, after V lost 3 bases and J lost 4 bases. This CDR3 comprises 16 residues. CDR1 is SGHTA, CDR2 FQGNSA, per germline. CDR3 sequence reads: CASSFRDRGFGTEAFF. The DNA of the CDR3 is TGTGCCAGCAGCTTCCGGGACAGGGGGTTCGGCACTGAAGCTTTCTTT.

J is TRBJ1-1 and V is TRBV7-2, with 7 positions matching TRBD1. The V gene's germline CDR1 is SGHTA and CDR2 FQGNSA. V shed 5 bases, J shed 0 bases, and the junction held 3 bases outside the gene matches. The CDR3 spans 14 residues. The CDR3 coding sequence is TGTGCCAGCAGCCCGGGACAGATGAACACTGAAGCTTTCTTT. It yields the protein CASSPGQMNTEAFF.

The rearrangement links TRBV27 to TRBJ1-2; D might be TRBD1 (6 bases). CDR1 MNHEY and CDR2 SMNVEV come from the germline V gene (reference sequence). Trimming removed 6 bases from V and 4 bases from J, with 12 bases in between. The CDR3 consists of 13 residues. The CDR3 protein is CASRSDRIYGYTF. The CDR3 DNA follows: TGTGCCAGCAGAAGTGACAGGATCTATGGCTACACCTTC.